This entry lists 14 T cell receptor beta chains sequenced from one sample in a study of OX40 agonist ivuxolimab in advanced cancers. Profiled with immunoSEQ multiplex PCR; TCRdb holds only in-frame clones, not every one. The table has over 70,000 clones, around 86% seen once. Sequencing used CD4+ or CD8+ T cells sorted from blood, obtained in a trial of the OX40 agonist ivuxolimab. The receptors come from an adult with an advanced solid tumor such as melanoma, head and neck, liver or kidney cancer.

This chain joins TRBV14 and TRBJ2-5; perhaps TRBD2 as D (6 bases). The J call is in doubt because the DNA end fits TRBJ2-7 better. Per the germline V gene, CDR1 is SGHDN and CDR2 is FVKESK. This CDR3 has 13 residues. CDR3 DNA sequence: TGTGCCAGCAGCCCGTTGGGGACTCCCGAGCAGTACTTC. Encoded protein: CASSPLGTPEQYF.

The rearrangement links TRBV4-2 to TRBJ2-5; D gene unclear. The CDR3 spans 12 residues. CDR1 is LGHNA and CDR2 is YNFKEQ in the germline V gene. Trimming cost V 0 bases and J 5 bases, with 4 bases left between them. This CDR3 is CASSQDLETQYF. The CDR3 DNA is TGTGCCAGCAGCCAAGATTTGGAGACCCAGTACTTC.

As regards this clone: One junction end disagrees with the germline gene, perhaps due to a read error. The chain employs TRBV7-7 and TRBJ2-3; 12 nucleotides agree with TRBD2. Germline assignment: CDR1 SSHAT and CDR2 FNYEAQ (reference sequence). The CDR3 runs 14 residues. In nucleotides, the CDR3 is TGTGCTAGCAGCGCTAGCGGGGGGGCGGATACGCAGTATTTT. Translation: CASSASGGADTQYF. Variable domain in full (rest from reference TRBV7-7 and TRBJ2-3): GAGVSQSPRYKVTKRGQDVTLRCDPISSHATLYWYQQALGQGPEFLTYFNYEAQPDKSGLPSDRFSAERPEGSISTLTIQRTEQRDSAMYRCASSASGGADTQYFGPGTRLTVL.

The rearrangement uses TRBV7-9 and TRBJ1-2; D remains unclear. Looked up from germline, CDR1 is SEHNR and CDR2 is FQNEAQ (reference sequence). The V end lost 6 bases, the J end lost 8 bases, and 16 bases lay between the germline ends. The CDR3 has 13 residues. The CDR3 is CASRRLESEGYTF. CDR3 in DNA: TGTGCCAGCAGAAGACTGGAATCGGAAGGCTACACCTTC.

The rearrangement uses TRBV7-3 and TRBJ2-3, with 11 bases lining up with TRBD2. Trimming cost V 5 bases and J 5 bases; bases outside gene matches: 3. Germline V gene sequence: CDR1 SGHTA, CDR2 FQGTGA. CDR3 length equals 14 residues. CDR3: CASSQGLAVDTQYF. DNA for the CDR3: TGTGCCAGCAGCCAGGGACTAGCGGTAGATACGCAGTATTTT.

This clone was seen a few times. The rearrangement joins TRBV7-9 to TRBJ1-6, with a tentative D call TRBD1 (6 bases). This CDR3 contains 14 residues. The germline gives CDR1 SEHNR, CDR2 FQNEAQ (reference sequence). Trimming took off 4 bases at V and 4 bases at J, with 8 bases between the two ends. CDR3 nucleotides: TGTGCCAGCAGCTCTGGACAGTATAATTCACCCCTCCACTTT. Translation gives CASSSGQYNSPLHF.

This clone was seen a handful of times. V and J are TRBV2 and TRBJ1-1; the match to TRBD1 covers 8 bases. Germline loops: CDR1 SNHLY, CDR2 FYNNEI. CDR3 length: 16 amino acids. V gave up 6 bases and J gave up 3 bases; unmatched junction bases: 12. For the CDR3, the DNA is TGTGCCAGCAGGGGCCGCGGTACAGGGGGGGACACTGAAGCTTTCTTT. Protein product: CASRGRGTGGDTEAFF.

This chain joins TRBV5-6 and TRBJ1-2, with D uncertain. V lost 1 base and J 4 bases, leaving 14 bases between the germline ends. CDR3 length equals 15 residues. Germline V gives CDR1 SGHDT, CDR2 YYEEEE. The CDR3 DNA reads TGTGCCAGCAGCTTGACAGCCACCAGGTTCTATGGCTACACCTTC. It specifies CASSLTATRFYGYTF.

The chain couples TRBV6-6 to TRBJ1-5; TRBD1 is a possible D gene (6 bases). Trimming took off 6 bases at V and 6 bases at J, with 15 bases between the two ends. CDR1 and CDR2 from the germline V gene are MNHNY and SVGAGI (reference sequence). CDR3 length equals 14 residues. The CDR3 DNA reads TGTGCCAGCAGGCCCGGGACAATCACTCAGCCCCAGCATTTT. Translated: CASRPGTITQPQHF.

V and J are TRBV18 and TRBJ1-5; D call uncertain. This CDR3 is 16 amino acids long. The V and J ends lost 2 bases and 1 base respectively, with 12 bases between them. Germline V CDR1 and CDR2: KGHSH, LQKENI. CDR3 coding DNA: TGTGCCAGCTCACCATGGAGAGAGCGCAGCAATCAGCCCCAGCATTTT. This gives the protein CASSPWRERSNQPQHF.

The J gene is TRBJ2-3, the V gene TRBV7-3; unclear D gene. From germline, CDR1 is SGHTA and CDR2 FQGTGA. Trimming left V 2 bases short and J 0 bases short, with 12 bases between. This CDR3 contains 16 residues. Here the CDR3 reads CASSLLPGPSTDTQYF. The CDR3 DNA follows: TGTGCCAGCAGCTTACTCCCCGGGCCTAGCACAGATACGCAGTATTTT.

The chain has TRBV2 and TRBJ1-3, with D unclear. Per the germline V gene, CDR1 is SNHLY and CDR2 is FYNNEI. CDR3 size: 13 residues. V shed 5 bases and J shed 8 bases, with 13 bases lying between them. DNA for the CDR3: TGTGCCAGCAGTACATCGACCCTGGACACCATATATTTT. The encoded protein is CASSTSTLDTIYF.

The V call is TRBV5-1, the J call TRBJ1-1; D remains ambiguous. CDR1 and CDR2 (germline): SGHRS, YFSETQ. Trimming pared 3 bases from V and 3 bases from J, leaving 12 bases between. The CDR3 extends over 14 amino acids. The CDR3 DNA sequence: TGCGCCAGCAGCTACGGGTCAGGTCACACTGAAGCTTTCTTT. It specifies CASSYGSGHTEAFF.

The rearrangement uses TRBV7-2 and TRBJ1-2; D may be TRBD1 (5 bases). The CDR3 sequence is 13 residues long. The germline gives CDR1 SGHTA, CDR2 FQGNSA. Trimming removed 5 bases at V and 8 bases at J, with 15 bases between. DNA of the CDR3: TGTGCCAGCAGCCCCCGCGGGGACGGCGGCTACACCTTC. Protein: CASSPRGDGGYTF. The complete variable domain, with remaining parts taken from reference TRBV7-2 and TRBJ1-2, reads GAGVSQSPSNKVTEKGKDVELRCDPISGHTALYWYRQSLGQGLEFLIYFQGNSAPDKSGLPSDRFSAERTGGSVSTLTIQRTQQEDSAVYLCASSPRGDGGYTFGSGTRLTVV.